A selection of T cell receptor beta chains follows, all from one sample in a study of T cell responses to AZD1222 COVID-19 vaccine. TCRdb's table, derived via immunoSEQ multiplex PCR, lists solely in-frame clones and lacks some. Here the sample spans around 64,000 clones, approximately 83% being singletons. The starting material was peripheral blood, obtained 28 days after the second AZD1222 dose. Source of these receptors: an adult who received the AZD1222 COVID-19 vaccine. The CDR3 runs from the conserved cysteine through the conserved F or W. D genes are given only for firm matches. Only part of the rows carry a size: once, few, many, or a class if the clone is expanded.

TRBD1	TRBJ1-3	.	TRBV3-1/TRBV3-2	CASSQDPGGRNTIYF	TGTGCCAGCAGCCAAGACCCAGGGGGCCGAAACACCATATATTTT
TRBD1	TRBJ2-5	.	TRBV7-6	CASSFSRDRDQETQYF	TGTGCCAGCAGCTTCAGCCGGGACAGGGACCAAGAGACCCAGTACTTC
.	TRBJ1-1	.	TRBV19	CASSIVKDGSSEAFF	TGTGCCAGTAGTATAGTTAAGGATGGGAGCAGTGAAGCTTTCTTT
.	TRBJ2-2	.	TRBV7-9	CASSLVLGNTGELFF	TGTGCCAGCAGCTTGGTTCTAGGGAACACCGGGGAGCTGTTTTTT
.	TRBJ2-1	once	TRBV15	CATSKDREQFF	TGTGCCACCAGCAAGGACCGTGAGCAGTTCTTC
TRBD1	TRBJ2-7	.	TRBV18	CASSPQDRALYEQYF	TGTGCCAGCTCACCACAAGACAGGGCGCTCTACGAGCAGTACTTC
.	TRBJ2-5	.	TRBV27	CASSFRETQYF	TGTGCCAGCAGTTTTCGAGAGACCCAGTACTTC
.	TRBJ1-2	.	TRBV7-9	CASSLDSGGYTF	TGTGCCAGCAGCTTAGATAGTGGTGGCTACACCTTC
.	TRBJ1-6	.	TRBV4-2	CASSHARAGGGLYNSPLHF	TGTGCCAGCAGCCACGCCCGGGCGGGCGGGGGGCTCTATAATTCACCCCTCCACTTT
.	TRBJ2-7	.	TRBV4-1	CASSQDAGTPYEQYF	TGCGCCAGCAGCCAAGATGCGGGGACCCCCTACGAGCAGTACTTC
.	TRBJ1-5	.	TRBV7-2	CASSPWVITEGRNQPQHF	TGTGCCAGCAGCCCCTGGGTGATTACGGAAGGTCGCAATCAGCCCCAGCATTTT
.	TRBJ2-2	.	TRBV5-1	CASSFVGQNTGELFF	TGCGCCAGCAGCTTCGTGGGACAAAACACCGGGGAGCTGTTTTTT
.	TRBJ2-3	.	TRBV5-1	CASSLEGEVGADTQYF	TGCGCCAGCAGCTTGGAGGGGGAAGTGGGGGCCGATACGCAGTATTTT
.	TRBJ1-6	.	TRBV12-3/TRBV12-4	CASSLAGGRPLHF	TGTGCCAGCAGTTTAGCGGGGGGACGACCCCTCCACTTT
.	TRBJ1-1	.	TRBV7-2	CASSLAGAGFEAFF	TGTGCCAGCAGCTTAGCGGGGGCAGGCTTCGAAGCTTTCTTT
.	TRBJ1-1	.	TRBV3-1/TRBV3-2	CASSQDGGMNTEAFF	TGTGCCAGCAGCCAAGATGGAGGGATGAACACTGAAGCTTTCTTT
.	TRBJ2-3	.	TRBV6-5	CASRERGPDTQYF	TGTGCCAGCAGGGAGAGGGGTCCCGATACGCAGTATTTT
.	TRBJ1-4	once	TRBV4-3	CASSQDGTRLFF	TGCGCCAGCAGCCAAGATGGGACGAGGCTGTTTTTT
.	TRBJ2-5	.	TRBV5-1	CASSWGAILYQETQYF	TGCGCCAGCAGCTGGGGGGCGATCCTGTACCAAGAGACCCAGTACTTC
.	TRBJ1-5	.	TRBV19	CASSIGMRGQPQHF	TGTGCCAGTAGTATTGGTATGAGGGGTCAGCCCCAGCATTTT
TRBD1	TRBJ1-2	.	TRBV5-1	CASSLGGDRARGYTF	TGCGCCAGCAGCTTGGGTGGGGACAGGGCACGCGGCTACACCTTC
.	TRBJ1-6	.	TRBV7-9	CASSLNSGEDSPLHF	TGTGCCAGCAGCTTAAACTCAGGGGAAGATTCACCCCTCCACTTT
TRBD1	TRBJ1-4	.	TRBV2	CASMFEGAPRPLFF	TGTGCCAGCATGTTTGAGGGGGCCCCCAGGCCCCTGTTTTTT
TRBD1	TRBJ1-4	.	TRBV5-1	CASSPGTEYNEKLFF	TGCGCCAGCAGCCCCGGGACAGAATATAATGAAAAACTGTTTTTT
.	TRBJ2-5	few	TRBV2	CASNLATETQYF	TGTGCCAGCAATCTAGCGACGGAGACCCAGTACTTC
TRBD2	TRBJ2-1	.	TRBV19	CASSLKRGDYNEQFF	TGTGCCAGTAGTCTCAAGCGGGGGGACTACAATGAGCAGTTCTTC
TRBD2	TRBJ2-1	.	TRBV14	CASSPLAVWTSNEQFF	TGTGCCAGCAGCCCACTAGCGGTTTGGACTTCCAATGAGCAGTTCTTC
.	TRBJ1-1	.	TRBV20-1	CSASLGGITEAFF	TGCAGTGCTAGTCTGGGGGGTATCACTGAAGCTTTCTTT
.	TRBJ1-1	.	TRBV6-4	CASSESRGSGLVNTEAFF	TGTGCCAGCAGTGAATCGAGGGGAAGTGGTTTAGTGAACACTGAAGCTTTCTTT
.	TRBJ2-7	.	TRBV6-6	CASSYEYEQYF	TGTGCCAGCAGTTACGAGTACGAGCAGTACTTC
.	TRBJ2-3	.	TRBV27	CASSPTLGADTQYF	TGTGCCAGCAGTCCCACCCTGGGCGCAGATACGCAGTATTTT
TRBD1	TRBJ1-5	.	TRBV28	CASSFTGGSNQPQHF	TGTGCCAGCAGTTTCACAGGGGGTAGCAATCAGCCCCAGCATTTT
.	TRBJ2-7	.	TRBV12-5	CASGFGQGKNEQYF	TGTGCTAGTGGTTTTGGTCAGGGTAAAAACGAGCAGTACTTC
.	TRBJ1-6	once	TRBV12-3/TRBV12-4	CASRGNNNSPLHF	TGTGCCAGCAGGGGCAATAATAATTCACCCCTCCACTTT
TRBD1	TRBJ1-2	.	TRBV2	CAHIRAGGADGYTF	TGTGCCCACATCCGGGCAGGGGGCGCGGATGGCTACACCTTC
.	TRBJ1-5	.	TRBV18	CASSPYGGSGNQPQHF	TGTGCCAGCTCACCATATGGGGGGTCGGGCAATCAGCCCCAGCATTTT
.	TRBJ1-2	few	TRBV30	CAWSVFGVNHYGYTF	TGTGCCTGGAGTGTTTTCGGGGTAAATCACTATGGCTACACCTTC
.	TRBJ1-3	few	TRBV5-5	CASSPVGSLSGNTIYF	TGTGCCAGCAGCCCCGTTGGGAGCTTATCTGGAAACACCATATATTTT
.	TRBJ2-4	.	TRBV3-1/TRBV3-2	CASSQDPRPKNIQYF	TGTGCCAGCAGCCAAGATCCCCGACCCAAAAACATTCAGTACTTC
TRBD1	TRBJ1-2	few	TRBV9	CASSWDRGQGYTF	TGTGCCAGCAGCTGGGACAGGGGGCAAGGCTACACCTTC
.	TRBJ1-1	.	TRBV5-1	CASSSGTGNTEAFF	TGCGCCAGCAGTTCTGGGACGGGGAACACTGAAGCTTTCTTT
TRBD1	TRBJ1-2	.	TRBV7-9	CASSPWAGGYGYTF	TGTGCCAGCAGCCCCTGGGCAGGGGGGTATGGCTACACCTTC
TRBD2	TRBJ2-7	few	TRBV28	CASSSTSGTSGDSSYEQYF	TGTGCCAGCAGTTCTACCTCCGGGACTAGCGGGGATAGCTCCTACGAGCAGTACTTC
TRBD1	TRBJ1-4	.	TRBV28	CASSSPGQGNEKLFF	TGTGCCAGCAGTTCACCGGGACAGGGGAATGAAAAACTGTTTTTT
.	TRBJ2-7	.	TRBV6-4	CASSDLYSSYEQYF	TGTGCCAGCAGTGACCTGTACAGCTCCTACGAGCAGTACTTC
.	TRBJ2-7	.	TRBV29-1	CSVQAGASYEQYF	TGCAGCGTTCAGGCAGGGGCAAGCTACGAGCAGTACTTC
.	TRBJ1-5	.	TRBV5-1	CASSLGSQGQPQHF	TGCGCCAGCAGCTTGGGCAGCCAAGGTCAGCCCCAGCATTTT
.	TRBJ2-7	.	TRBV11-2	CASRLTGRGRHYEQYF	TGTGCCAGCAGATTAACTGGGCGGGGCAGGCACTACGAGCAGTACTTC
TRBD1	TRBJ2-7	.	TRBV18	CASSPPRTGDSGEQYF	TGTGCCAGCTCACCACCGCGGACAGGGGACTCAGGGGAGCAGTACTTC
TRBD1	TRBJ2-6	.	TRBV5-1	CASSLTGQGGSGANVLTF	TGCGCCAGCAGCTTGACGGGACAGGGGGGCTCTGGGGCCAACGTCCTGACTTTC
.	TRBJ1-3	once	TRBV11-2	CASSLTRARGGNTIYF	TGTGCCAGCAGCCTGACTCGGGCCAGGGGCGGAAACACCATATATTTT
TRBD2	TRBJ2-7	few	TRBV4-1	CASSYVAGANYEQYF	TGCGCCAGCAGCTACGTAGCGGGGGCCAATTACGAGCAGTACTTC
.	TRBJ1-2	.	TRBV11-2	CASSSLSRNYGYTF	TGTGCCAGCAGCTCCCTGTCTCGAAACTATGGCTACACCTTC
TRBD1	TRBJ2-7	.	TRBV25-1	CASSERQGVGEQYF	TGTGCCAGCAGTGAAAGGCAGGGGGTTGGCGAGCAGTACTTC
.	TRBJ2-4	.	TRBV21-1	CASSKARPRAKNIQYF	TGTGCCAGCAGCAAAGCGCGGCCCAGGGCCAAAAACATTCAGTACTTC
TRBD2	TRBJ2-3	.	TRBV7-2	CASSLGGTSANTQYF	TGTGCCAGCAGCTTGGGGGGGACTAGCGCAAATACGCAGTATTTT
TRBD1	TRBJ2-3	.	TRBV19	CASTENRGPDTQYF	TGTGCCAGTACTGAGAACAGGGGCCCAGATACGCAGTATTTT